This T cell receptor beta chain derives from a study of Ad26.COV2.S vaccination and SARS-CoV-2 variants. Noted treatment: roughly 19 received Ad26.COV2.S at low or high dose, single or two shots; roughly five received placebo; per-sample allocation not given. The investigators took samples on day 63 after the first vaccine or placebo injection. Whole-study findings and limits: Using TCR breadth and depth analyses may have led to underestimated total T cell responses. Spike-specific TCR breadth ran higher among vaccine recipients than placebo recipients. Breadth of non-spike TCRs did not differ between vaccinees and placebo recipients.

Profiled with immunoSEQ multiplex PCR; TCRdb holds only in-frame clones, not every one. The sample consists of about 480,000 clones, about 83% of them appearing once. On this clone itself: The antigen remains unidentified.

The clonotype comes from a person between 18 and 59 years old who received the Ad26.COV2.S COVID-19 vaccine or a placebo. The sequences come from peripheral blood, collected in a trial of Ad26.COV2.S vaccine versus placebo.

CDR3 in DNA: TGTGCCACCCAGGGGACAGGCGTGAGGGGCGAGCAGTACTTC. This gives the protein CATQGTGVRGEQYF. The chain uses TRBV19 and TRBJ2-7, with TRBD1 identical over 8 bases. V lost 10 bases and J lost 6; bases outside the gene matches: 14. Per germline, CDR1 LNHDA and CDR2 SQIVND (reference sequence). CDR3 length: 14 residues. Full variable domain (remainder filled in from reference TRBV19 and TRBJ2-7): DGGITQSPKYLFRKEGQNVTLSCEQNLNHDAMYWYRQDPGQGLRLIYYSQIVNDFQKGDIAEGYSVSREKKESFPLTVTSAQKNPTAFYLCATQGTGVRGEQYFGPGTRLTVT.